The present entry profiles one T cell receptor beta chain with its context. This entry is derived from a study of blood T cell repertoires in COVID-19. Study-wide background: Acute and convalescent COVID-19 specimens originated in the United States, Italy and Spain. The cDNA or gDNA used as material had been derived from T cells, B-cell-depleted T cells, or PBMCs.

The ends were cut back, 1 base at V and 1 base at J, with 8 bases in the middle. The germline V gene has CDR1 LGHDT and CDR2 YNNKEL (reference sequence). This CDR3 is built from 14 residues. Per the original data handling: By means of reference gene primer amplification, nucleated cell counts were estimated. Sequencing used immunoSEQ multiplex PCR; TCRdb keeps in-frame clones, though not all of them. The V and J calls and clone size were taken over from that table, and D and trimming were inferred from the DNA. Of about 200,000 clones in the sample, 94% were seen once. Patients at the Seattle site were enrolled during active infection and followed longitudinally.

Specimen: peripheral blood. The TCR originated in a man younger than 45 with COVID-19, enrolled during active disease. The rearrangement uses TRBV3-1 (or the pseudogene TRBV3-2) and TRBJ2-7, with D unclear. The CDR3 region has the DNA TGTGCCAGCAGCCAAGCCGTACTTTCCTACGAGCAGTACTTC. It specifies CASSQAVLSYEQYF.